The clone carrying this TCR beta chain was recorded at least ten times. This entry belongs to a study of CD8 T cells in ankylosing spondylitis. TCRdb re-analysed the 5' RACE reads in MiXCR, keeping a single row per CDR3 protein. Of about 160,000 distinct CDR3 sequences in the sample, 18% were seen once. This CDR3 is built from 13 residues. V lost 2 bases and J 6 bases, leaving 7 bases between the germline ends. From germline, CDR1 is MNHEY and CDR2 SVGAGI. What was sequenced was blood, either unsorted or a sorted T cell fraction (not recorded which). This TCR derives from a male donor with ankylosing spondylitis or in good health (not recorded which). The V call is TRBV6-5, the J call TRBJ2-2; tentatively, D is TRBD1 (6 bases). The CDR3 here is CASSYEGAGELFF. The CDR3 DNA reads TGTGCCAGCAGTTACGAGGGGGCCGGGGAGCTGTTTTTT.